Below, 10 T cell receptor beta chains from the same sample are listed, as sequenced in a study of tissue T cells after allogeneic stem cell transplantation (dated by TCRdb to 2022 to 2024). Libraries were built with the immunoSEQ multiplex PCR assay. Drawn from immuneACCESS, this table holds only the in-frame rearrangements with V and J called that TCRdb kept. Clones are partly lost; checked studies trace under half to an unresolved V gene and leave the rest unexplained. The sample records approximately 6,700 clones, about 50% of which are singletons. Around 3.9% of the sample is held by the ten biggest clonotypes. The time point label corresponds to: mouse harvest day 7 after allogeneic transplant. Mouse grafts combined 10^7 T-cell-depleted bone marrow cells with 10^6 splenic CD5+ T cells, given via tail vein injection. The sequencing sample was made of gut tissue. Receptors were obtained from a female BALB/c mouse given C57BL/6 T cells with graft-versus-host disease after an allogeneic hematopoietic cell transplant.

This clone was recorded a few times. Gene names are the mouse ones. From the germline J gene comes the end of the CDR3, since the read stops 1 residue before it. The chain links TRBV26 to TRBJ1-3; D is unresolved. There are 15 residues in the CDR3. Germline CDR1 is KGHPV and CDR2 is FQNQEV (reference sequence). Trimming pared 0 bases from V and 0 bases from J, leaving 6 bases between. CDR3 bases read: TGTGCCAGCAGTCTGTCGAGGGCTTCTGGAAATACGCTCTAT. It specifies CASSLSRASGNTLY. The full CDR3 reads CASSLSRASGNTLYF. Using reference TRBV26 and TRBJ1-3 for the parts outside the CDR3, the full variable domain is NSKVIQTPRYLVKGQGQKAKMRCIPEKGHPVVFWYQQNKNNEFKFLINFQNQEVLQQIDMTEKRFSAECPSNSPCSLEIQSSEAGDSALYLCASSLSRASGNTLYFGEGSRLIVV.

This clone has a handful of counts. Genes and germline come from the mouse. Here the CDR3 reads CGARTGVSSYEQYF. The sequenced part of the CDR3 DNA is TGTGGTGCTCGGACTGGGGTGAGCTCCTATGAACAGTAC. The chain joins TRBV20 to TRBJ2-7; 9 positions agree with TRBD2. The CDR3 end falls 1 residue outside the read, so it is completed with the germline J gene. Germline values: CDR1 GFQATS, CDR2 STVNSAI. The CDR3 runs 14 residues. Losses at the gene ends were 5 bases for V and 0 bases for J; bases not matched to a gene: 5.

Sample share makes this clone large. These gene names are mouse names. From the germline J gene comes the end of the CDR3, since the read stops 1 residue before it. The chain is built from TRBV12-2 and TRBJ1-6; D uncertain. TRBJ1-6 counts as an open reading frame of uncertain function. Trimming stripped 2 bases from V and 5 bases from J, with 3 bases between. From germline, CDR1 is SGHLS and CDR2 HYDKME. This CDR3 has 12 amino acids. The CDR3: CASSHNNSPLYF. The sequenced part of the CDR3 DNA is TGTGCCAGCTCTCACAATAATTCGCCCCTCTAC.

This clone has only one observation. Germline and genes: mouse. The CDR3 extends 1 residue past the end of the read, so its final part is completed from the germline J gene. V and J are TRBV12-1 and TRBJ1-3; no clear D gene. This CDR3 is 14 amino acids long. The V gene's germline CDR1 is SGHSN and CDR2 HYEKVE. With 2 bases removed from V and 0 bases from J, the gap between germline ends came to 7 bases. The CDR3 reads CASSPGASGNTLYF. Partial CDR3 DNA: TGTGCCAGCTCTCCCGGAGCTTCTGGAAATACGCTCTAT.

Of note for this clone: The gene names here belong to mouse. The read ends 1 residue before the CDR3 terminus; that terminus is restored from the germline J gene. The chain carries TRBV23 and TRBJ1-3; the D segment call TRBD1 is taken from the table without a DNA check. This CDR3 contains 16 residues. Germline-derived CDR1 and CDR2 are KGHTA and FQNQQP. CDR3: CSSSQGDRYSGNTLYF. CDR3 DNA (partial): TGCTCCAGCAGTCAAGGAGACAGATATTCTGGAAATACGCTCTAT.

With respect to this clone: Gene and germline names: mouse. The read halts 1 residue ahead of the CDR3 end, with the missing end drawn from the germline J gene. This chain joins TRBV12-1 and TRBJ2-5, with 7 bases matching TRBD1. Germline CDR1 SGHSN, CDR2 HYEKVE. The CDR3 is 13 residues long. V was clipped by 6 bases and J by 3 bases; unmatched bases: 5. The part of the CDR3 DNA that was read is TGTGCCAGCACGACAGGGAGTCAAGACACCCAGTAC. Its protein product is CASTTGSQDTQY. The whole CDR3 sequence is CASTTGSQDTQYF.

As regards this clone: The gene names here belong to mouse. The DNA ends 1 residue before the CDR3 does, and the rest of the CDR3 is filled in from the germline J gene. The chain has TRBV26 and TRBJ1-3, with 7 bases fitting TRBD1. This CDR3 spans 15 amino acids. V lost 4 bases and J lost 2; bases outside the gene matches: 5. The germline CDR1 and CDR2 sequences are KGHPV and FQNQEV (reference sequence). This CDR3 is CASSPSGTAGNTLYF. Incomplete CDR3 DNA: TGTGCCAGCAGTCCCTCGGGGACAGCTGGAAATACGCTCTAT.

Comments on this clone: Mouse gene names apply. The read comes to an end 1 residue before the CDR3 does, leaving the germline J gene to fill in the end. The genes are TRBV26 and TRBJ2-2, with a possible D match to TRBD1 (5 bases). V lost 6 bases and J 3 bases, leaving 8 bases between the germline ends. Looked up from germline, CDR1 is KGHPV and CDR2 is FQNQEV (reference sequence). The CDR3 is 13 amino acids. Partial CDR3 DNA: TGTGCCAGCAGGCAGGGTTACACCGGGCAGCTCTAC. This sequence encodes CASRQGYTGQLY. The CDR3 in full is CASRQGYTGQLYF.

Of note for this clone: The genes are named according to mouse. The CDR3 end falls 1 residue outside the read, so it is completed with the germline J gene. The V call is TRBV12-1, the J call TRBJ1-2; D is ambiguous. Deletions cut 0 bases from V and 2 bases from J, with 3 bases between. The germline CDR1 and CDR2 sequences are SGHSN and HYEKVE. This CDR3 has 12 residues. Here the CDR3 reads CASSLDNSDYTF. CDR3 DNA, as far as it was read: TGTGCCAGCTCTCTCGACAACTCCGACTACACC.

In the case of this clone: Gene names are the mouse ones. The CDR3 end falls 1 residue outside the read, so it is completed with the germline J gene. V and J are TRBV14 and TRBJ2-3; TRBD2 agrees at 10 bases. There are 18 residues in the CDR3. Per germline, CDR1 SGHDT and CDR2 FRDEAV. Trimming took 1 base from V and 0 from J; bases not matched to a gene: 8. Incomplete CDR3 DNA: TGTGCCAGCAGTTTCAGTCCGGGACTGGGGTCTAGTGCAGAAACGCTGTAT. It codes for CASSFSPGLGSSAETLY. The whole CDR3 protein reads CASSFSPGLGSSAETLYF.